Listed here are 26 T cell receptor beta chains from one sample, sequenced in a study of human T cells and chemical hapten exposure. As for time point: pre-sensitization, week 0. The treatment denotes: therapeutic diphenylcyclopropenone sensitization with weekly scalp DPC. TCRdb reprocessed the RACE reads with MiXCR, giving one entry per CDR3 protein. The sample yields 300,000 to 450,000 distinct CDR3 sequences, 5% to 6.5% seen once. The specimen comprised whole blood, sampled in connection with sensitization to the hapten diphenylcyclopropenone (DPC). Receptors were obtained from a young woman with alopecia areata. Some clones in this sample may be carry-over from other donors' samples.

This clonotype came up many times. The chain combines TRBV7-3 with TRBJ1-1; 9 bases fit TRBD1. CDR3 length: 16 amino acids. Losses at the gene ends were 4 bases for V and 1 base for J; bases not matched to a gene: 7. From germline, CDR1 is SGHTA and CDR2 FQGTGA. The CDR3: CASSSLPTGGNTEAFF. Written as DNA, the CDR3 is TGTGCCAGCAGCTCCTTACCGACAGGGGGGAACACTGAAGCTTTCTTT.

The rearrangement uses TRBV9 and TRBJ2-2, with 11 bases lining up with TRBD1. V gave up 7 bases and J gave up 4 bases; unmatched junction bases: 6. In germline, CDR1 is SGDLS, CDR2 YYNGEE. The CDR3 spans 15 residues. CDR3 region: CASPPGTGGTGELFF. In nucleotides, the CDR3 is TGTGCCAGCCCCCCCGGGACAGGGGGCACCGGGGAGCTGTTTTTT. Drawing the rest from reference TRBV9 and TRBJ2-2, the complete variable domain is DSGVTQTPKHLITATGQRVTLRCSPRSGDLSVYWYQQSLDQGLQFLIQYYNGEERAKGNILERFSAQQFPDLHSELNLSSLELGDSALYFCASPPGTGGTGELFFGEGSRLTVL.

This clonotype was counted at least ten times. V is TRBV20-1 and J is TRBJ2-5; 14 nucleotides match TRBD2. Germline CDR1 and CDR2: DFQATT and SNEGSKA (reference sequence). This CDR3 is 14 amino acids long. J gave up 9 bases and V 6 bases, and 9 bases lay outside the gene matches. The CDR3 loop is CSASGLAGVLAQYF. The CDR3 DNA reads as TGCAGTGCCTCGGGACTAGCGGGGGTCTTGGCCCAGTACTTC.

The chain recombines TRBV3-1 with TRBJ2-2; D uncertain. Germline V gene sequence: CDR1 LGHDT, CDR2 YNNKEL (reference sequence). The CDR3 consists of 15 residues. The V end was cut by 4 bases, the J end by 4 bases, with 13 bases between. This CDR3 reads CASSPENPGTGELFF. The CDR3, as DNA: TGTGCCAGCAGCCCTGAGAATCCGGGCACCGGGGAGCTGTTTTTT.

This clonotype was found many times. V usage is TRBV4-1 and J usage is TRBJ2-5; 16 nucleotides match TRBD2. The CDR3 runs to 19 residues. Germline CDR1 is MGHRA and CDR2 is YSYEKL. Losses at the gene ends were 3 bases for V and 2 bases for J; bases not matched to a gene: 9. CDR3 sequence: CASSQRVSGLAGGQETQYF. The DNA for the CDR3 is TGCGCCAGCAGCCAGCGAGTGTCGGGACTAGCGGGGGGGCAAGAGACCCAGTACTTC.

This clonotype was counted ten times or more. CDR3 sequence: CASSETFYTQYF. CDR3 DNA sequence: TGTGCCAGCAGCGAGACTTTTTATACGCAGTATTTT. The V and J genes are TRBV7-2 and TRBJ2-3; D remains unclear. The CDR3 is 12 amino acids. Trimming took 5 bases from V and 7 from J, leaving 10 bases between them. CDR1 SGHTA and CDR2 FQGNSA come from the germline V gene.

This clonotype was observed a handful of times. This rearrangement joins TRBV20-1 to TRBJ2-3; TRBD2 matches 10 bases. The germline V gene encodes CDR1 DFQATT and CDR2 SNEGSKA (reference sequence). Unmatched junction bases numbered 12, after V lost 6 bases and J lost 0 bases. This CDR3 has 17 residues. CDR3: CSAAGTSVGTSTDTQYF. Written as DNA, the CDR3 is TGCAGTGCAGCCGGGACTAGCGTTGGGACTAGCACAGATACGCAGTATTTT.

This clonotype was recorded a few times. V and J are TRBV25-1 and TRBJ1-6, with unresolved D. CDR1 and CDR2 (germline): MGHDK, SYGVNS. The CDR3 is made up of 13 amino acids. The germline V and J ends were trimmed by 2 bases and 7 bases, with 6 bases remaining between them. CDR3 sequence reads: CASSEDGNSPLHF. The DNA of the CDR3 is TGTGCCAGCAGTGAAGACGGGAATTCACCCCTCCACTTT.

The rearrangement joins TRBV18 to TRBJ2-7; 8 bases match TRBD1. The CDR3 sequence is 16 residues long. Per the germline V gene, CDR1 is KGHSH and CDR2 is LQKENI. The V and J ends lost 0 bases and 5 bases, in that order; junction bases with no gene match: 9. The CDR3 reads CASSPPSLGQVNEQYF. CDR3 coding DNA: TGTGCCAGCTCACCACCTTCGCTGGGACAGGTAAACGAGCAGTACTTC. Based on the CDR3 plus reference TRBV18 and TRBJ2-7, the full variable domain is NAGVMQNPRHLVRRRGQEARLRCSPMKGHSHVYWYRQLPEEGLKFMVYLQKENIIDESGMPKERFSAEFPKEGPSILRIQQVVRGDSAAYFCASSPPSLGQVNEQYFGPGTRLTVT.

The chain combines TRBV6-1 with TRBJ1-1, with D possibly being TRBD1 (5 bases). The CDR3 runs 15 residues. Germline assignment: CDR1 MNHNS and CDR2 SASEGT. The V end lost 2 bases, the J end lost 4 bases, and 14 bases lay between the germline ends. CDR3 region: CASSESPGLSTEAFF. The DNA of the CDR3 is TGTGCCAGCAGTGAATCCCCAGGGTTAAGCACTGAAGCTTTCTTT.

The rearrangement links TRBV12-3 or TRBV12-4 to TRBJ1-3; D remains ambiguous. V lost 5 bases and J lost 5, with 10 bases in between. The CDR3 runs 13 residues. The chain's CDR3 is CASSPSRRNTIYF. The CDR3, as DNA: TGTGCCAGCAGTCCCTCCCGCAGAAACACCATATATTTT.

The V gene is TRBV11-2, the J gene TRBJ2-1; no definite D call. Germline assignment: CDR1 SGHAT and CDR2 FQNNGV. The CDR3 is 12 amino acids. V shed 1 base and J shed 14 bases, with 12 bases lying between them. DNA of the CDR3: TGTGCCAGCAGCTTAGGGCCTCTCCTCAAGTTCTTC. Amino acids: CASSLGPLLKFF.

This clonotype was counted only a few times. This sequence joins TRBV12-3 or TRBV12-4 and TRBJ2-2; maybe TRBD1 (6 bases). Trimming left V 6 bases short and J 3 bases short, with 17 bases between. The CDR3 extends over 16 amino acids. CDR3 nucleotides: TGTGCCAGCAGCCCTGGGACACCCTGGGACACCGGGGAGCTGTTTTTT. This sequence encodes CASSPGTPWDTGELFF.

The chain couples TRBV12-3 or TRBV12-4 to TRBJ2-4; maybe TRBD1 (6 bases). The length of the CDR3 is 14 residues. With 5 bases removed from V and 8 bases from J, the gap between germline ends came to 16 bases. The chain's CDR3 is CASSDTGTRDIQYF. The CDR3 DNA is TGTGCCAGCAGTGATACCGGGACAAGGGACATTCAGTACTTC.

This clonotype was detected many times. The chain joins TRBV5-1 to TRBJ2-2, with D unresolved. Germline assignment: CDR1 SGHRS and CDR2 YFSETQ. This CDR3 has 15 amino acids. The V and J ends lost 0 bases and 5 bases respectively, with 11 bases between them. In nucleotides, the CDR3 is TGCGCCAGCAGCTTGGCCCATCTGGGTACCGGGGAGCTGTTTTTT. It specifies CASSLAHLGTGELFF.

The CDR3 DNA follows: TGTGCCAGCAGTTTTCATCCCCTCTTGGGGGAGAACACTGAAGCTTTCTTT. Its translation is CASSFHPLLGENTEAFF. The rearrangement uses TRBV27 and TRBJ1-1; D possibly corresponds to TRBD1 (5 bases). V shed 3 bases and J shed 1 base, with 18 bases lying between them. The germline CDR1 and CDR2 sequences are MNHEY and SMNVEV (reference sequence). CDR3 length: 17 amino acids.

This clonotype has at least ten counts. This chain links TRBV6-5 with TRBJ1-1; TRBD1 agrees at 8 bases. Per the germline V gene, CDR1 is MNHEY and CDR2 is SVGAGI. V lost 7 bases and J lost 7; bases outside the gene matches: 20. The CDR3 spans 17 residues. The CDR3 bases are TGTGCCAGCACGACGTACGCTCAGGGGGCGCGGGTGTTTGAAGCTTTCTTT. Residues: CASTTYAQGARVFEAFF.

This clonotype was seen many times. This rearrangement joins TRBV20-1 to TRBJ1-2, with 9 bases fitting TRBD1. The germline gives CDR1 DFQATT, CDR2 SNEGSKA (reference sequence). The V segment lost 7 bases and the J segment 2 bases; nucleotides outside the gene matches: 2. This CDR3 comprises 12 residues. This chain's CDR3 is CSGTGANYGYTF. As DNA, the CDR3 is TGCAGTGGGACAGGGGCGAACTATGGCTACACCTTC.

This clonotype was seen many times. This chain uses TRBV4-3 with TRBJ1-1, with 9 bases aligning to TRBD1. Germline values: CDR1 LGHNA, CDR2 YSLEER. This CDR3 spans 16 amino acids. V was clipped by 3 bases and J by 5 bases; unmatched bases: 10. The CDR3 DNA reads as TGCGCCAGCAGCCAGGAAGAGGGACAGGGATATACTGAAGCTTTCTTT. It specifies CASSQEEGQGYTEAFF.

This clonotype was observed a handful of times. The chain uses TRBV28 and TRBJ2-1; 10 bases are shared with TRBD2. The ends lost 5 bases at V and 5 bases at J; junction bases unmatched: 6. The CDR3 totals 15 residues. CDR1 is MDHEN and CDR2 is SYDVKM in the germline V gene. CDR3 nucleotide sequence: TGTGCCAGCAGTGAGAGCGGGGGGGTCCACAATGAGCAGTTCTTC. Residues: CASSESGGVHNEQFF.

This clonotype has just a few counts. CDR3 sequence (DNA): TGTGCCAGCAGACGACTAGCGGGGGGCACCACCGGGGAGCTGTTTTTT. The encoded protein is CASRRLAGGTTGELFF. The chain uses TRBV6-5 and TRBJ2-2; 13 bases agree with TRBD2. CDR3 length equals 16 residues. Trimming at V came to 6 bases and at J to 4 bases, leaving 5 bases not matched to a gene. Germline loops: CDR1 MNHEY, CDR2 SVGAGI.

This clonotype came up a few times. The chain carries TRBV7-9 and TRBJ1-1; 9 nucleotides agree with TRBD1. Per germline, CDR1 SEHNR and CDR2 FQNEAQ (reference sequence). This CDR3 is built from 15 residues. V trimming: 7 bases; J trimming: 3 bases; junction bases outside the gene matches: 9. CDR3 DNA sequence: TGTGCCAGCACCAAGTACAGGGGGCTGGACACTGAAGCTTTCTTT. Translation: CASTKYRGLDTEAFF.

This clonotype came up many times. The chain uses TRBV12-3 or TRBV12-4 and TRBJ1-6; possible D gene TRBD1, 6 bases. There are 15 residues in the CDR3. The V end was cut by 7 bases, the J end by 10 bases, with 20 bases between. The chain's CDR3 is CASKPWGQRGSPLHF. In DNA form, the CDR3 reads TGTGCCAGCAAACCATGGGGGCAGAGAGGGTCACCCCTCCACTTT.

This clonotype appeared a few times. This chain connects TRBV20-1 to TRBJ2-7; possible D gene TRBD1, 6 bases. This CDR3 is built from 13 residues. The V gene lost 6 bases and the J gene lost 0 bases, with 12 bases spanning the gap. The germline V gene has CDR1 DFQATT and CDR2 SNEGSKA (reference sequence). The CDR3 DNA reads as TGCAGTGCCCGGTACAGGGACTCCTACGAGCAGTACTTC. It encodes CSARYRDSYEQYF.

This clonotype was detected many times. This chain connects TRBV6-2 or TRBV6-3 to TRBJ2-7; a weak D match, TRBD1 (5 bases). CDR1 MNHEY and CDR2 SVGEGT come from the germline V gene. The V gene lost 2 bases and the J gene lost 3 bases, with 14 bases spanning the gap. The CDR3 is 15 amino acids. The CDR3 DNA follows: TGTGCCAGCAGTTACCCGCAGGGCCCGCTCTACGAGCAGTACTTC. Protein product: CASSYPQGPLYEQYF.

There are a few counts of this clonotype. CDR3 in DNA: TGCAGTGCTTCCGGGACAGGGCACTATGGCTACACCTTC. Translated, it gives CSASGTGHYGYTF. This chain links TRBV20-1 with TRBJ1-2; 9 bases align to TRBD1. The CDR3 sequence is 13 residues long. V shed 5 bases and J 3 bases; nucleotides not matched to a gene: 4. Germline V CDR1 and CDR2: DFQATT, SNEGSKA (reference sequence).